Sequencing of this T cell receptor (beta chain) was carried out in a study of human T cells and chemical hapten exposure (dated by TCRdb to about 2021). Concerning the study at large: For sensitization, 2% DPC in acetone was applied to a 2 cm by 2 cm area of upper inner arm skin. Throughout the approximately 26-week study period, patients were also given weekly therapeutic DPC doses on the scalp. Patch testing on the upper back used Finn chambers containing 0.01% DPC, with scoring done after 6 days according to International Contact Dermatitis Research Group standards. The patient cohort, mostly female, included alopecia areata with under or over 50% scalp involvement, alopecia totalis and alopecia universalis. Libraries were combined into a pool for sequencing, and differences in TCR yield between samples came mainly from small differences in library volumes within the pool. The study tracked peripheral blood TCR repertoire changes in vivo during primary and secondary sensitization to the hapten diphenylcyclopropenone (DPC) in alopecia patients. Blood was sampled from patients pre-sensitization (week 0) and at 2, 6 and about 24 weeks after DPC sensitization. Blood for TCR sequencing was provided by twenty-nine alopecia patients at one to four time points (pre-sensitization, 2, 6 and 24 weeks).

Receptor amplification or capture employed RACE. Sequencing used a NextSeq 500. During library preparation, unique molecular identifiers were attached to individual cDNA molecules so that TCRs could be counted in a quantitative, reproducible way. For every blood RNA sample, sequencing covered both the TCR alpha and TCR beta chains. Regarding the original processing steps: Samples had a median of roughly 100,000 TCRs, with a range from roughly 20,000 to 690,600. V, J and CDR3 annotation of the TCR reads was carried out using the Decombinator software suite. For the PS versus PT1 abundance plots, all samples were subsampled to the same number of TCRs (28,000). TCRs were defined as expanded if absent before sensitization and observed at least eight times at the 2-week time point. Clones were called with MiXCR by TCRdb after fastp trimmed the public reads at Q25, and only in-frame beta chains were retained. Entries that share a CDR3 protein sequence are merged under the most common genes and DNA. TCRdb, rather than the study authors, made the V and J calls. This sample gives about 97,000 distinct CDR3 sequences in total; roughly a quarter of them show up just once. The top ten constitute 10% of the sample.

The time point label, as the study defines it: patch test 3, about 24 weeks after DPC sensitization. What the treatment or condition label conveys for this sample: therapeutic diphenylcyclopropenone sensitization with weekly scalp DPC. At every patch-test visit, the blood draw took place before the patch test was put on. Patients were considered eligible if aged 18 to 70, diagnosed with alopecia and deemed suitable for DPC therapy, and patients were excluded if pregnant. Total RNA was extracted from unfractionated whole blood that had been collected in Tempus Blood RNA tubes. Comments on this clonotype: This clone's antigen is unknown. Because the CDR3's place on the DNA is in doubt, the DNA is left out and the CDR3 is given as listed by TCRdb.

General study outcomes and caveats: Expanded TCRs formed significantly more large CDR3 similarity clusters than pre-sensitization or healthy control sets, consistent with antigen-driven responses. All patients had alopecia, a presumed autoimmune disease, so their immune response might differ from that of healthy individuals. The number of TCRs above 1 in 1000 frequency did not change with DPC sensitization; there was no evidence of global repertoire structure alterations. The number of PT1 expanded TCRs positively correlated with patch test score, significant at thresholds 8, 16 and 32 but not 4. After repeated subsampling, changes were observed in the strength of the expansion versus patch-test correlation and in the threshold at which the correlation became significant.

The input for sequencing was whole blood, taken in connection with sensitization to the hapten diphenylcyclopropenone (DPC). This TCR came from a man in his forties with alopecia areata. Some clones in this sample may be carry-over from other donors' samples.

The CDR3 amino acid sequence is: CASSTSQGATNEQYF. The chain uses TRBV6-4 and TRBJ2-7; the table's D call TRBD1 went unverified against the DNA. Via the germline V gene, CDR1 is MRHNA and CDR2 SNTAGT. Taken from cysteine to phenylalanine, the CDR3 has 15 residues.